Listed below are T cell receptor beta chains from one sample, sequenced in a study of blood T cell repertoires in COVID-19. Clones were sequenced by immunoSEQ multiplex PCR, and TCRdb holds only the in-frame ones, with some missing. The sample contains some 180,000 clones, 82% of which appear only once. The sample was peripheral blood. These receptors were collected from a woman in her fifties or sixties with COVID-19, enrolled during active disease. CDR3s include the opening cysteine and the closing phenylalanine or tryptophan. The D gene is left open where the match is weak. Clone sizes are given selectively: once, few, many, or a class where the clone is expanded.

size	V	J	D	DNA	CDR3
-	TRBV5-1	TRBJ1-1	-	TGCGCCAGCAGCCCTGTCTTAAACACTGAAGCTTTCTTT	CASSPVLNTEAFF
-	TRBV25-1	TRBJ2-5	-	TGTGCCAGCAGTGAATATGGGCGGACCCAGTACTTC	CASSEYGRTQYF
-	TRBV10-3	TRBJ2-7	TRBD1	TGTGCCATCCTAGAACAACTACAGGGGGAGCAGTACTTC	CAILEQLQGEQYF
few	TRBV7-9	TRBJ1-1	TRBD1	TGTGCCAGCAGCTCTTCGACAGGGGGGACTGAAGCTTTCTTT	CASSSSTGGTEAFF
few	TRBV18	TRBJ2-7	-	TGTGCCAGCTCACCGGAGGGATCCTACGAGCAGTACTTC	CASSPEGSYEQYF
-	TRBV7-9	TRBJ2-3	TRBD1	TGTGCCAGCAGCTTAAACCGGGACAGGGGGTTTGATACGCAGTATTTT	CASSLNRDRGFDTQYF
-	TRBV28	TRBJ1-2	TRBD1	TGTGCCACACACAGGGGGCCGCTCTCTGGCTACACCTTC	CATHRGPLSGYTF
few	TRBV9	TRBJ2-3	-	TGTGCCAGCAGCCCAAGACTCGTGAGCGGCCCGGCGGCAGATACGCAGTATTTT	CASSPRLVSGPAADTQYF
-	TRBV28	TRBJ1-5	TRBD1	TGTGCCAGTACCTTGAATGGACAGGGCGAACCTTACAATCAGCCCCAGCATTTT	CASTLNGQGEPYNQPQHF
once	TRBV5-4	TRBJ2-3	TRBD2	TGTGCCAGCAGCTTTGCGGGGGCAGATACGCAGTATTTT	CASSFAGADTQYF
-	TRBV19	TRBJ2-4	-	TGTGCCAGTAGTATAGTTCCAGGGGAACACATTCAGTACTTC	CASSIVPGEHIQYF
-	TRBV24-1	TRBJ2-2	TRBD1	TGTGCCACCAGTGGGGACAGGGTCACCGGGGAGCTGTTTTTT	CATSGDRVTGELFF
-	TRBV9	TRBJ1-2	-	TGTGCCAGCAGCGTCTCGGGGGTCTATGGCTACACCTTC	CASSVSGVYGYTF
-	TRBV7-2	TRBJ2-3	TRBD1	TGTGCCAGCAGCACCCACAGGGGTAGCACAGATACGCAGTATTTT	CASSTHRGSTDTQYF
-	TRBV10-3	TRBJ1-2	-	TGTGCCATCAGTGAGGCAGGGTTATTCGACGGCTACACCTTC	CAISEAGLFDGYTF
-	TRBV6-1	TRBJ2-1	-	TGTGCCAGCAGCCAAAGACAGGTCCGCGATGAGCAGTTCTTC	CASSQRQVRDEQFF
-	TRBV7-9	TRBJ2-1	-	TGTGCCAGCAGCTTGCAGGGCCCCCCCTCCTACAATGAGCAGTTCTTC	CASSLQGPPSYNEQFF
-	TRBV5-1	TRBJ1-2	TRBD1	TGCGCCAGCAGCTTCCGGACAGGGGGCGACTATGGCTACACCTTC	CASSFRTGGDYGYTF
-	TRBV28	TRBJ1-3	TRBD1	TGTGCCAGCAGTTTCAGGGGGACTGGAAACACCATATATTTT	CASSFRGTGNTIYF
-	TRBV7-9	TRBJ2-6	-	TGTGCCAGCAGCTTAGGACAGCTCTCTGGGGCCAACGTCCTGACTTTC	CASSLGQLSGANVLTF
-	TRBV29-1	TRBJ2-3	TRBD2	TGCAGCGTTGAAGAGGGGAGCGGGGTTGGGTTGGGGGATACGCAGTATTTT	CSVEEGSGVGLGDTQYF
-	TRBV10-3	TRBJ2-5	TRBD2	TGTGCCATCAGTGGGGAGGGCCCAGCAGCCCAAGAGACCCAGTACTTC	CAISGEGPAAQETQYF
-	TRBV9	TRBJ2-5	TRBD1	TGTGCCAGCAGCGTACAGACAGGGGGGTATGGGGAGACCCAGTACTTC	CASSVQTGGYGETQYF
-	TRBV28	TRBJ2-3	TRBD2	TGTGCCAGCAGTTCGACTAGCGAATTCACAGATACGCAGTATTTT	CASSSTSEFTDTQYF
-	TRBV28	TRBJ2-2	-	TGTGCCAGCAGTTTCGGAACAGGGAACACCGGGGAGCTGTTTTTT	CASSFGTGNTGELFF
-	TRBV4-2	TRBJ2-1	-	TGTGCCAGCGGGAGGAACCTGGGCCAATCGGGTAATGAGCAGTTCTTC	CASGRNLGQSGNEQFF
-	TRBV15	TRBJ1-2	TRBD1	TGTGCCACCAGCAGAGATCCAGGGGGCGCTTTCTATGGCTACACCTTC	CATSRDPGGAFYGYTF
-	TRBV7-8	TRBJ1-2	TRBD1	TGTGCCAGCAGCAGCCTGAGGGGGCCTGGTGGCTACACCTTC	CASSSLRGPGGYTF
once	TRBV28	TRBJ1-4	TRBD1	TGTGCCAGCAGTCCCCCGGGACAGGATGAAAAACTGTTTTTT	CASSPPGQDEKLFF
few	TRBV28	TRBJ2-2	-	TGTGCCAGCAGACCTCAAGCGGTGGACACCGGGGAGCTGTTTTTT	CASRPQAVDTGELFF
-	TRBV6-2/TRBV6-3	TRBJ2-2	-	TGTGCCAGCAGTTACTCGCTCGGCACCGGGGAGCTGTTTTTT	CASSYSLGTGELFF
-	TRBV5-1	TRBJ1-6	-	TGCGCCAGCAGCTTGGCCGACAGATATAATTCACCCCTCCACTTT	CASSLADRYNSPLHF
-	TRBV18	TRBJ2-2	-	TGTGCCAGCTCACCCAACCTCGGCGGTCCCACCGGGGAGCTGTTTTTT	CASSPNLGGPTGELFF
-	TRBV6-6	TRBJ2-5	-	TGTGCCAGCACGCGCGGAGGCACGATGACCCGGGAGACCCAGTACTTC	CASTRGGTMTRETQYF
-	TRBV28	TRBJ1-5	-	TGTGCCAGCAATTCCGGGACAACGCCCCAGCATTTT	CASNSGTTPQHF
-	TRBV5-1	TRBJ1-2	-	TGCGCCAGCAGCTCCGACCCTTGGGGGGGCTATGGCTACACCTTC	CASSSDPWGGYGYTF
-	TRBV11-1	TRBJ1-5	-	TGTGCCAGCAGCCTGGGCACTGGCCCCTATCAGCCCCAGCATTTT	CASSLGTGPYQPQHF
many	TRBV10-3	TRBJ2-5	TRBD2	TGTGCCATCAGTGGACTAGCGGGGGCCCAAGAGACCCAGTACTTC	CAISGLAGAQETQYF
-	TRBV28	TRBJ1-2	-	TGTGCCAGCAGTTTATCGCCGGGGCCGGGGGGATTGAACTATGGCTACACCTTC	CASSLSPGPGGLNYGYTF
-	TRBV5-4	TRBJ2-1	TRBD2	TGTGCCAGCAGCTTGATTGAGGGGCTAGCGGGCATCTTCGGGTCCAATGAGCAGTTCTTC	CASSLIEGLAGIFGSNEQFF
-	TRBV10-1	TRBJ1-6	-	TGCGCCAGCAGCCGGGACAATAATTCACCCCTCCACTTT	CASSRDNNSPLHF
-	TRBV30	TRBJ2-7	TRBD2	TGTGCCTGGAATAGGGCTAGCGGGACGAGCGAGCAGTACTTC	CAWNRASGTSEQYF
-	TRBV11-2	TRBJ2-3	-	TGTGCCAGCAGCTTATTGCAGGTCACAGATACGCAGTATTTT	CASSLLQVTDTQYF
-	TRBV5-8	TRBJ1-4	-	TGTGCCAGCAGAGGACAGCCCGATGCAACTAATGAAAAACTGTTTTTT	CASRGQPDATNEKLFF
-	TRBV20-1	TRBJ1-5	-	TGCAGTGCTAGTACCGGGAAACAGCCCCAGCATTTT	CSASTGKQPQHF
-	TRBV18	TRBJ1-6	TRBD1	TGTGCCAGCTCGGGACAGGGCAGAGATGTGGATAATTCACCCCTCCACTTT	CASSGQGRDVDNSPLHF
few	TRBV28	TRBJ2-2	-	TGTGCCAGCACAGGACAAGCCACCGGGGAGCTGTTTTTT	CASTGQATGELFF
-	TRBV15	TRBJ2-5	TRBD2	TGTGCCACCAGCAGCCGGGGGGCGGGAGGGGGAGAGACCCAGTACTTC	CATSSRGAGGGETQYF
few	TRBV2	TRBJ1-2	TRBD1	TGTGCCAGTTCCCAGGGGGCCTATGGCTACACCTTC	CASSQGAYGYTF
-	TRBV6-6	TRBJ1-1	-	TGTGCCAGCAGTGTCCCGGGACACTTGAACACTGAAGCTTTCTTT	CASSVPGHLNTEAFF
few	TRBV7-9	TRBJ2-3	-	TGTGCCAGCAGCCTCTTGGGATCGGGATCCGGGCGGGGTACGCAGTATTTT	CASSLLGSGSGRGTQYF
-	TRBV6-2/TRBV6-3	TRBJ1-2	-	TGTGCCAGCAGTTATTCGGTGTCGGGGGGCGACTATGGCTACACCTTC	CASSYSVSGGDYGYTF
few	TRBV7-2	TRBJ1-1	-	TGTGCCAGCAGCTTAGGGGGGGGAGGGCTTGGCACTGAAGCTTTCTTT	CASSLGGGGLGTEAFF
-	TRBV3-1/TRBV3-2	TRBJ2-3	TRBD2	TGTGCCAGCAGCCTCCTAGCGGGGGCCCGCACAGATACGCAGTATTTT	CASSLLAGARTDTQYF
-	TRBV29-1	TRBJ1-5	TRBD1	TGCAGCGTTGATCAGGGGGCAGGTCAGCCCCAGCATTTT	CSVDQGAGQPQHF
-	TRBV28	TRBJ1-6	-	TGTGCCAGCAGAAACTATCAGGCGCGGGATTCACCCCTCCACTTT	CASRNYQARDSPLHF
-	TRBV6-5	TRBJ2-7	TRBD2	TGTGCCAGCACCCCTAGCGGGACCTACGAGCAGTACTTC	CASTPSGTYEQYF